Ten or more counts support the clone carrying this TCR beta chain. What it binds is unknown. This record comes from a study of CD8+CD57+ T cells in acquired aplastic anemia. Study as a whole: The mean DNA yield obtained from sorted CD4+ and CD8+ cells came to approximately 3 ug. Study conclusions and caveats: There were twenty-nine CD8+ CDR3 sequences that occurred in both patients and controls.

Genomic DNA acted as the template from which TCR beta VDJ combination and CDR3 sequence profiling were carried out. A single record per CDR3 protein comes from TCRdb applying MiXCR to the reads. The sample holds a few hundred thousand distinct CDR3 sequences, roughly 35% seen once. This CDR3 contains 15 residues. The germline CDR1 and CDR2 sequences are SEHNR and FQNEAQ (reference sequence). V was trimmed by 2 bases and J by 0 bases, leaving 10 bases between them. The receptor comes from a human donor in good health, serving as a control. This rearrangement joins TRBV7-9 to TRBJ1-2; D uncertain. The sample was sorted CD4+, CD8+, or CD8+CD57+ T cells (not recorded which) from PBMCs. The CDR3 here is CASSLIVGSNYGYTF. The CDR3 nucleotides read TGTGCCAGCAGCTTAATCGTCGGCTCTAACTATGGCTACACCTTC.